This record covers a single T cell receptor (beta chain). It lacks a known antigen. It has no much larger one-base neighbor in the sample; base qualities were not kept. The CDR3 regions of human TCRbeta chains were analyzed by immunosequencing. In the authors' own workflow: Repertoire TCRs were checked for matches against a reference library of SARS-CoV-2-specific TCRs that had been generated using the MIRA antigen-specificity platform. Breadth was defined as the fraction of unique TCRs that were SARS-CoV-2-associated. Depth was defined as the fraction of total T cells that were SARS-CoV-2-associated. Each spike-specific TCR was assigned to its reactive spike region and to a CD4 or CD8 class using the MIRA data. Log10-transformed breadth and depth values were compared by one-way ANOVA with Sidak's multiple comparisons tests. This immuneACCESS table, as held by TCRdb, lists in-frame sequences with V and J called but not all clones. Of the missing ones, under half trace to an unresolved V gene in checked studies; the others have no known cause. From that table come the V and J calls and clone size; the DNA was used to work out D and trimming. The sample records about 140,000 clones, almost 90% of which are singletons. Approximately 3.5% of the sample rests with the top ten.

The sample's time point label is to be understood as: baseline before first vaccination. Samples from vaccinated people were obtained from the UK trials COV001 and COV002, which included a single-blind randomized controlled phase 2/3 trial of AZD1222 (ChAdOx1 nCoV-19) in healthy adults. For TCRbeta chain sequencing, PBMC samples from trial participants were taken at day 0 and at day 28 after the second dose. The data were obtained in a study of T cell responses to AZD1222 COVID-19 vaccine (dated by TCRdb to the early 2020s). Broadly, across the study: Because spike-specific TCR depth and breadth did not differ between the two schedules, AZD1222 recipients who got a second dose at roughly 4 weeks were pooled with those who got a second dose at roughly 12 weeks. Trial participants were enrolled by age into subgroups of 18-55, 56-69 and 70-plus years, and around 150, 28 and 57 TCR-sequenced participants, respectively, were included in these subgroups. TCR sequencing covered fewer than 250 trial participants: 200 to 220 given two doses of AZD1222 and 26 given two doses of MenACWY control vaccine. Overall study results and their limits: After two AZD1222 doses, spike-specific TCR breadth and depth were significantly higher than at day 0 and than in MenACWY recipients. The vaccine-associated CD4 TCRs covered the entire spike protein, and the dominant responses fell in regions 160-218 and 743-854. Participants were mostly white British, with more females than males. The authors suggested clonal diversity may have been underestimated. No day 14 peak-response samples were available, so repertoires were characterized only after the peak T cell response. Reportedly, almost half of the unique spike-specific TCRs recognized epitopes lying outside the regions that are mutated in the B.1.351 and B.1.1.7 variants. Only a handful of AZD1222 recipients were SARS-CoV-2 seropositive at baseline, limiting conclusions about previously exposed vaccinees. The 56-69-year group was small, and its depth increase did not reach significance, likely because of low power.

The CDR3 holds 14 amino acids from the cysteine to the phenylalanine. The sequence is cut down to CDR3 DNA, 42 bases in frame from base 1. Trimming costs V 7 bases and J 0 bases, and their ends lie 11 bases apart. Looking up the germline V gene yields CDR1 SGDLS and CDR2 YYNGEE. The sample was peripheral blood, taken on day 0 of AZD1222 vaccination. The V and J segments used are TRBV9 and TRBJ1-3, and TRBD1 may be the D gene, going by 6 matching bases. This TCR derives from an adult in good health. The DNA reads as follows: TGTGCCAGCGGGAGGGGGGACTCTGGAAACACCATATATTTT. Its protein is CASGRGDSGNTIYF.